A single sample is the source of the 9 T cell receptor beta chains below, sequenced in a study of cytomegalovirus exposure and HLA in healthy donors. Produced via immunoSEQ multiplex PCR; TCRdb's table is partial and in-frame only. The sample includes around 130,000 clones, about 85% seen only once; the top ten take roughly 2%. Sequencing was performed on PBMCs. The receptors derive from a young woman in good health and CMV-seronegative.

J is TRBJ1-4 and V is TRBV7-6; TRBD1 matches at 9 bases. The germline V gene encodes CDR1 SGHVS and CDR2 FNYEAQ. The CDR3 extends over 14 amino acids. With V trimmed by 5 bases and J by 7 bases, 5 bases remained unmatched. CDR3 coding DNA: TGTGCCAGCAGCGGGTCGGGACAGGGTGAAAAACTGTTTTTT. Translation: CASSGSGQGEKLFF. The full variable domain, its missing parts supplied by reference TRBV7-6 and TRBJ1-4, is GAGVSQSPRYKVTKRGQDVALRCDPISGHVSLYWYRQALGQGPEFLTYFNYEAQQDKSGLPNDRFSAERPEGSISTLTIQRTEQRDSAMYRCASSGSGQGEKLFFGSGTQLSVL.

The chain couples TRBV4-1 to TRBJ1-2; no reliable D call. This CDR3 region has 15 residues. The germline CDR1 and CDR2 sequences are MGHRA and YSYEKL. Trimming took off 4 bases at V and 4 bases at J, with 16 bases between the two ends. CDR3 DNA: TGCGCCAGCAGCCCCGTCGGAGAGGTGATCTATGGCTACACCTTC. This encodes CASSPVGEVIYGYTF.

The genes are TRBV4-3 and TRBJ1-2, with a weak D call TRBD1 (6 bases). The germline V gene encodes CDR1 LGHNA and CDR2 YSLEER. Trimming took off 1 base at V and 3 bases at J, with 12 bases between the two ends. The CDR3 is 15 residues long. DNA for the CDR3: TGCGCCAGCAGCCAAGGGGGCGGGGGCGACTATGGCTACACCTTC. The encoded protein is CASSQGGGGDYGYTF.

CDR3: CASSPWTGELNYGYTF. For the CDR3, the DNA is TGTGCCAGCAGCCCCTGGACAGGGGAGCTTAACTATGGCTACACCTTC. The chain carries TRBV5-4 and TRBJ1-2, with TRBD1 matching over 9 bases. Germline V gives CDR1 SGHNT, CDR2 YYREEE (reference sequence). Trimming removed 4 bases from V and 1 base from J; junction bases left unmatched: 8. This CDR3 comprises 16 residues.

V and J are TRBV6-5 and TRBJ2-7, with 7 positions matching TRBD2. From germline, CDR1 is MNHEY and CDR2 SVGAGI. The CDR3 length is 14 residues. Trimming removed 8 bases from V and 2 bases from J; junction bases left unmatched: 9. The CDR3, as DNA: TGTGCCAGCGCCATCGGGGGGAGTCCCTACGAGCAGTACTTC. This gives the protein CASAIGGSPYEQYF.

V is TRBV7-3 and J is TRBJ2-3, with 7 positions matching TRBD1. The CDR3 is 14 residues long. Trimming at V came to 5 bases and at J to 2 bases, leaving 4 bases not matched to a gene. Germline CDR1 and CDR2: SGHTA and FQGTGA. The CDR3 nucleotides read TGTGCCAGCAGCCCACAGGGGAACACAGATACGCAGTATTTT. This codes for CASSPQGNTDTQYF.

Here the CDR3 reads CATARSGNTEAFF. DNA for the CDR3: TGTGCCACCGCGAGATCGGGGAACACTGAAGCTTTCTTT. The rearrangement joins TRBV15 to TRBJ1-1; D ambiguous. The CDR3 sequence is 13 residues long. From germline, CDR1 is LNHNV and CDR2 YYDKDF (reference sequence). V gave up 8 bases and J gave up 1 base, with 11 bases separating them.

V and J are TRBV6-1 and TRBJ1-2; maybe TRBD1 (6 bases). V was shortened by 5 bases and J by 4 bases, with 17 bases between the two germline ends. This CDR3 is built from 15 residues. Germline V gene data show CDR1 as MNHNS and CDR2 as SASEGT. In DNA form, the CDR3 reads TGTGCCAGCAGTAGGGGGAGGGGACCAGTCTATGGCTACACCTTC. This gives the protein CASSRGRGPVYGYTF.

The chain recombines TRBV11-2 with TRBJ2-1; 11 bases map to TRBD2. CDR3 size: 15 residues. Per germline, CDR1 SGHAT and CDR2 FQNNGV. V shed 6 bases and J 3 bases; nucleotides not matched to a gene: 4. The CDR3 region is CASRRLAGYYNEQFF. CDR3 nucleotide sequence: TGTGCCAGCAGAAGACTAGCGGGGTACTACAATGAGCAGTTCTTC.